The 26 T cell receptor beta chains listed next were all sequenced from one sample in a study of OX40 agonist ivuxolimab in advanced cancers. Sequencing was performed with immunoSEQ multiplex PCR; in TCRdb, only in-frame clones are kept and a portion is missing. The sample holds about 28,000 clones, 70% to 90% seen once. Sequences were derived from CD4+ or CD8+ T cells sorted from blood, sampled in a trial of the OX40 agonist ivuxolimab. The receptors originated from an adult with an advanced solid tumor such as melanoma, head and neck, liver or kidney cancer.

This clone occurred once. The CDR3 bases are TGTGCCAGCAGTTCACCGCGTCAGGGTGGTGGGTCCTATAATTCACCCCTCCACTTT. Amino acid sequence: CASSSPRQGGGSYNSPLHF. The chain uses TRBV28 and TRBJ1-6, with a possible D match to TRBD1 (5 bases). This CDR3 is 19 amino acids long. V gave up 4 bases and J gave up 1 base, with 20 bases separating them. Germline assignment: CDR1 MDHEN and CDR2 SYDVKM.

The V and J genes are TRBV6-1 and TRBJ2-5; D gene ambiguous. Trimming shortened V by 0 bases and J by 7 bases, and 6 bases separated the two germline ends. Germline CDR1 MNHNS, CDR2 SASEGT. CDR3 size: 12 residues. The CDR3 DNA reads as TGTGCCAGCAGTGAAGCCCCTATGACCCAGTACTTC. Its protein product is CASSEAPMTQYF.

The rearrangement links TRBV7-8 to TRBJ1-4, with unresolved D. This CDR3 has 14 amino acids. V lost 1 base, J lost 8 bases, and 11 bases lay in between. The V gene's germline CDR1 is SGHVS and CDR2 FQNEAQ. CDR3 nucleotide sequence: TGTGCCAGCAGCTTAGACGGGGATGAAGAAAAACTGTTTTTT. Its protein product is CASSLDGDEEKLFF.

The chain employs TRBV12-5 and TRBJ1-4; maybe TRBD1 (5 bases). The CDR3 covers 17 residues. CDR1 is LGHNT and CDR2 is FRNRAP in the germline V gene. Trimming cost V 7 bases and J 8 bases, with 26 bases left between them. The CDR3 region has the DNA TGTGCTAGTGCCCTATTGTTAAGGGCGGGGGTGGCCGAAAAACTGTTTTTT. This gives the protein CASALLLRAGVAEKLFF. Drawing the rest from reference TRBV12-5 and TRBJ1-4, the complete variable domain is DARVTQTPRHKVTEMGQEVTMRCQPILGHNTVFWYRQTMMQGLELLAYFRNRAPLDDSGMPKDRFSAEMPDATLATLKIQPSEPRDSAVYFCASALLLRAGVAEKLFFGSGTQLSVL.

This chain links TRBV27 with TRBJ1-1; D gene unclear. Germline-derived CDR1 and CDR2 are MNHEY and SMNVEV (reference sequence). This CDR3 has 11 amino acids. The V end was cut by 1 base, the J end by 6 bases, with 3 bases between. In DNA form, the CDR3 reads TGTGCCAGCAGTTTATGGCCTGAAGCTTTCTTT. Translation gives CASSLWPEAFF.

The J gene is TRBJ1-2, the V gene TRBV30; D perhaps matches TRBD1 (5 bases). In germline, CDR1 is GTSNPN, CDR2 SVGIG (reference sequence). Trimming removed 3 bases from V and 8 bases from J, with 22 bases in between. The CDR3 spans 15 residues. CDR3 amino acids: CAWRRLGAEVKGYTF. CDR3 DNA sequence: TGTGCCTGGAGACGACTCGGGGCTGAGGTCAAAGGCTACACCTTC.

J is TRBJ2-5 and V is TRBV7-9; 9 bases map to TRBD2. The V segment lost 5 bases and the J segment 2 bases; nucleotides outside the gene matches: 9. Germline CDR1 and CDR2: SEHNR and FQNEAQ (reference sequence). There are 16 residues in the CDR3. CDR3 residues: CASSRTEAGGQETQYF. In DNA form, the CDR3 reads TGTGCCAGCAGCCGTACGGAAGCGGGGGGACAAGAGACCCAGTACTTC.

The V call is TRBV10-3, the J call TRBJ2-7; D gene uncertain. CDR3 size: 13 residues. Germline CDR1 is ENHRY and CDR2 is SYGVKD. V was trimmed by 8 bases and J by 0 bases, leaving 11 bases between them. The CDR3 nucleotides read TGTGCCATCCGGACGGTGAGCTCCTACGAGCAGTACTTC. This sequence encodes CAIRTVSSYEQYF.

In nucleotides, the CDR3 is TGTGCCAGCAGTGGGGACAGTTATGGCTACACCTTC. Translated, it gives CASSGDSYGYTF. The genes are TRBV27 and TRBJ1-2, with TRBD1 identical over 7 bases. After removal of 5 bases from V and 5 bases from J, the junction contained 2 bases not matched to a gene. The CDR3 has 12 amino acids. CDR1 and CDR2 (germline): MNHEY, SMNVEV (reference sequence).

The J gene is TRBJ2-2, the V gene TRBV7-2; D gene uncertain. Germline V lookup: CDR1 SGHTA, CDR2 FQGNSA. This CDR3 is built from 14 residues. V was clipped by 5 bases and J by 5 bases, with 12 bases between them. The CDR3 sequence is CASSPLDGTGELFF. In DNA, the CDR3 is TGTGCCAGCAGCCCGCTCGACGGGACCGGGGAGCTGTTTTTT.

V is TRBV10-3 and J is TRBJ1-2; D remains ambiguous. V lost 3 bases and J lost 0, with 11 bases in between. In germline, CDR1 is ENHRY, CDR2 SYGVKD. The CDR3 is made up of 15 amino acids. The chain's CDR3 is CAISEDSQSNYGYTF. The CDR3, as DNA: TGTGCCATCAGTGAAGACTCCCAATCTAACTATGGCTACACCTTC.

This clone has just one count. The chain links TRBV5-6 to TRBJ2-7, with unresolved D. The germline V and J ends were trimmed by 0 bases and 4 bases, with 17 bases remaining between them. Looked up from germline, CDR1 is SGHDT and CDR2 is YYEEEE. The CDR3 consists of 16 residues. As DNA, the CDR3 is TGTGCCAGCAGCTTGGCCGGTAGGGCGCACTTTTACGAGCAGTACTTC. As protein: CASSLAGRAHFYEQYF. The full variable domain, rest sourced from reference TRBV5-6 and TRBJ2-7, is DAGVTQSPTHLIKTRGQQVTLRCSPKSGHDTVSWYQQALGQGPQFIFQYYEEEERQRGNFPDRFSGHQFPNYSSELNVNALLLGDSALYLCASSLAGRAHFYEQYFGPGTRLTVT.

DNA for the CDR3: TGTGCCAGCAGTCCCATGGGGTACGAGCAGTACTTC. This gives the protein CASSPMGYEQYF. The chain carries TRBV27 and TRBJ2-5; D gene uncertain. The J call may be wrong; the DNA end is better matched by TRBJ2-7. This CDR3 spans 12 amino acids. In germline, CDR1 is MNHEY, CDR2 SMNVEV (reference sequence).

The chain recombines TRBV6-9 with TRBJ2-7, with TRBD2 matching 7 bases. Germline assignment: CDR1 MNHGY and CDR2 SVAAGI. J was trimmed by 5 bases and V by 3 bases; bases with no gene match: 7. This CDR3 has 14 amino acids. The chain's CDR3 is CASSYTPGRDEQYF. The CDR3 region has the DNA TGTGCCAGCAGTTACACCCCAGGGAGGGACGAGCAGTACTTC.

V and J are TRBV9 and TRBJ2-5; weak D call: TRBD1 (6 bases). The germline V gene has CDR1 SGDLS and CDR2 YYNGEE. Trimming pared 4 bases from V and 2 bases from J, leaving 15 bases between. CDR3 length equals 15 residues. The CDR3 coding sequence is TGTGCCAGCAGCATCGGGCAGGGGACACAAGAGACCCAGTACTTC. It specifies CASSIGQGTQETQYF.

The chain couples TRBV6-5 to TRBJ2-3; 7 positions match TRBD1. V lost 5 bases to trimming and J lost 1 base; unmatched junction nucleotides: 3. Per the germline V gene, CDR1 is MNHEY and CDR2 is SVGAGI. The CDR3 contains 14 residues. In nucleotides, the CDR3 is TGTGCCAGCAGTAATGGACAGGGCACAGATACGCAGTATTTT. As protein: CASSNGQGTDTQYF.

V is TRBV5-6 and J is TRBJ2-6; no reliable D call. CDR3 length: 15 residues. Per germline, CDR1 SGHDT and CDR2 YYEEEE. The germline V and J ends were trimmed by 2 bases and 1 base, with 7 bases remaining between them. CDR3 protein: CASSFLGSGANVLTF. The DNA of the CDR3 is TGTGCCAGCAGCTTTTTAGGGTCTGGGGCCAACGTCCTGACTTTC.

This chain uses TRBV7-6 with TRBJ2-1; D possibly corresponds to TRBD2 (6 bases). The V end lost 7 bases, the J end lost 10 bases, and 14 bases lay between the germline ends. Germline V gene lookup returns CDR1 SGHVS and CDR2 FNYEAQ. The CDR3 has 12 amino acids. The CDR3 spells CASTPGDSEQFF. CDR3 nucleotides: TGTGCCAGCACCCCGGGGGACTCCGAGCAGTTCTTC.

This clone was observed a few times. The chain is built from TRBV6-6 and TRBJ1-1; the D gene is possibly TRBD1 (5 bases). With 6 bases removed from V and 1 base from J, the gap between germline ends came to 6 bases. Per the germline V gene, CDR1 is MNHNY and CDR2 is SVGAGI (reference sequence). CDR3 length: 12 residues. The CDR3 protein is CASSQGNTEAFF. DNA for the CDR3: TGTGCCAGCAGCCAGGGGAACACTGAAGCTTTCTTT.

This sequence joins TRBV5-6 and TRBJ2-2; D ambiguous. The CDR3 is 14 amino acids. V was shortened by 1 base and J by 3 bases, with 7 bases between the two germline ends. From germline, CDR1 is SGHDT and CDR2 YYEEEE. CDR3: CASSLRSYTGELFF. The CDR3 DNA reads TGTGCCAGCAGCTTGAGAAGTTACACCGGGGAGCTGTTTTTT. The variable domain in full, completed from reference TRBV5-6 and TRBJ2-2, reads DAGVTQSPTHLIKTRGQQVTLRCSPKSGHDTVSWYQQALGQGPQFIFQYYEEEERQRGNFPDRFSGHQFPNYSSELNVNALLLGDSALYLCASSLRSYTGELFFGEGSRLTVL.

This clone was detected only a few times. This sample also contains other DNA sequences that code for the same CDR3. The gene calls are TRBV5-6 and TRBJ2-7; D is unresolved. The CDR3 runs 13 residues. CDR1 and CDR2 (germline): SGHDT, YYEEEE. Trimming removed 0 bases from V and 2 bases from J, with 6 bases in between. In nucleotides, the CDR3 is TGTGCCAGCAGCTTGGGCAGACCCTACGAGCAGTACTTC. Encoded protein: CASSLGRPYEQYF. Combining the CDR3 with reference TRBV5-6 and TRBJ2-7 gives the whole variable domain DAGVTQSPTHLIKTRGQQVTLRCSPKSGHDTVSWYQQALGQGPQFIFQYYEEEERQRGNFPDRFSGHQFPNYSSELNVNALLLGDSALYLCASSLGRPYEQYFGPGTRLTVT.

V usage is TRBV7-9 and J usage is TRBJ2-1; TRBD1 matches at 8 bases. In germline, CDR1 is SEHNR, CDR2 FQNEAQ (reference sequence). V lost 4 bases, J lost 8 bases, and 13 bases stayed unmatched. The CDR3 contains 16 residues. This CDR3 is CASSSRPGTGLYEQFF. DNA for the CDR3: TGTGCCAGCAGCTCAAGACCCGGGACAGGACTCTATGAGCAGTTCTTC. Complete variable domain (other parts from reference TRBV7-9 and TRBJ2-1): DTGVSQNPRHKITKRGQNVTFRCDPISEHNRLYWYRQTLGQGPEFLTYFQNEAQLEKSRLLSDRFSAERPKGSFSTLEIQRTEQGDSAMYLCASSSRPGTGLYEQFFGPGTRLTVL.

The J gene is TRBJ1-4, the V gene TRBV7-8; D uncertain. The CDR3 runs to 19 residues. CDR1 and CDR2 (germline): SGHVS, FQNEAQ. V was clipped by 1 base and J by 1 base, with 19 bases between them. CDR3 bases: TGTGCCAGCAGCTTAGGAGGCGGCCACTCCAGACTAACTAATGAAAAACTGTTTTTT. It is translated as CASSLGGGHSRLTNEKLFF.

This rearrangement joins TRBV4-2 to TRBJ1-2; a possible D gene is TRBD1 (5 bases). The CDR3 totals 15 residues. V dropped 0 bases and J dropped 4 bases, with 12 bases sitting between them. The germline gives CDR1 LGHNA, CDR2 YNFKEQ. The CDR3 here is CASSQEGRAAYGYTF. CDR3 bases: TGTGCCAGCAGCCAAGAGGGCAGGGCAGCCTATGGCTACACCTTC.

The chain is built from TRBV27 and TRBJ1-5; 9 positions agree with TRBD1. Germline V gene data show CDR1 as MNHEY and CDR2 as SMNVEV (reference sequence). The V segment lost 2 bases and the J segment 5 bases; nucleotides outside the gene matches: 4. This CDR3 region has 15 residues. The CDR3 is CASSLRQGVDQPQHF. The CDR3 DNA follows: TGTGCCAGCAGTTTACGACAGGGGGTGGATCAGCCCCAGCATTTT.

This clone turned up a few times. V gene TRBV10-3 combines with J gene TRBJ2-1; D is unclear. Trimming pared 5 bases from V and 7 bases from J, leaving 24 bases between. CDR3 size: 17 residues. Per germline, CDR1 ENHRY and CDR2 SYGVKD. The DNA for the CDR3 is TGTGCCATCAGTCCGACGTCCTCCGGATCGAAAAGGAATGAGCAGTTCTTC. It codes for CAISPTSSGSKRNEQFF.